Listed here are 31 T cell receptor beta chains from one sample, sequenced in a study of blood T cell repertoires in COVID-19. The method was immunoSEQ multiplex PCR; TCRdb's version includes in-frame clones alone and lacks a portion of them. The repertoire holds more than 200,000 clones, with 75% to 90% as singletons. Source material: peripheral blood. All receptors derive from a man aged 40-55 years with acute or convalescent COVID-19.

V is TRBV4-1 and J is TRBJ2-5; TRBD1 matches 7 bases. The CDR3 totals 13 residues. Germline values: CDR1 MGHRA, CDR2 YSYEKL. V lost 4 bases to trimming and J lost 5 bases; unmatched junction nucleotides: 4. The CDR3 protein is CASSRTGVETQYF. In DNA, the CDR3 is TGCGCCAGCAGCCGAACAGGGGTCGAGACCCAGTACTTC.

In DNA, the CDR3 is TGTGCCAGTAGTTTCCGGGACAGGGGAGGGGGCTACACCTTC. Its protein is CASSFRDRGGGYTF. This chain connects TRBV19 to TRBJ1-2; TRBD1 agrees at 10 bases. Germline V gene sequence: CDR1 LNHDA, CDR2 SQIVND (reference sequence). The CDR3 consists of 14 residues. The V gene end was trimmed by 5 bases and the J gene end by 8 bases; junction bases not matched to a gene: 8.

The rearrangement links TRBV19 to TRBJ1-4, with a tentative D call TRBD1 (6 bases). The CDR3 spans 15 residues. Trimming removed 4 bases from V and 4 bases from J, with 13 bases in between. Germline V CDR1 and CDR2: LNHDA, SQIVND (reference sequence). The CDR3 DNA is TGTGCCAGTAGTACGGGGGGCGGAAGTAATGAAAAACTGTTTTTT. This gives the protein CASSTGGGSNEKLFF.

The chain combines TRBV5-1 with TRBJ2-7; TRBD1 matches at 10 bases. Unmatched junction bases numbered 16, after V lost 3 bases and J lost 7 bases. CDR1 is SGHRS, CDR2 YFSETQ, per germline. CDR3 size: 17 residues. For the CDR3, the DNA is TGCGCCAGCAGCTCCTCCACCGGGACAGGGGACCCTACGGAGCAGTACTTC. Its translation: CASSSSTGTGDPTEQYF.

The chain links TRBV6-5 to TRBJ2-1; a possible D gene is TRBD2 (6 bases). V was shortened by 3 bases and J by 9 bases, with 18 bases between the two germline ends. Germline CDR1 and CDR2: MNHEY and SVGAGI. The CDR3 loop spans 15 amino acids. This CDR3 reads CASSYGAGRSSEQFF. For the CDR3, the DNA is TGTGCCAGCAGTTATGGCGCGGGAAGGTCTAGTGAGCAGTTCTTC.

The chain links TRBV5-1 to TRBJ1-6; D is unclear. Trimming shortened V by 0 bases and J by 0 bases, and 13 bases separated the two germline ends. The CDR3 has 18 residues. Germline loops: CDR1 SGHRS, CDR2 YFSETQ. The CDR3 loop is CASSLGLTASSYNSPLHF. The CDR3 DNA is TGCGCCAGCAGCTTGGGACTAACGGCAAGCTCCTATAATTCACCCCTCCACTTT.

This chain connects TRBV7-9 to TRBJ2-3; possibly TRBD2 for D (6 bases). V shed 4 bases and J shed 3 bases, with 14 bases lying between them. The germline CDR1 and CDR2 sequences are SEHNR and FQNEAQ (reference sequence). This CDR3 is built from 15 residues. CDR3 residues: CASSSGRLATDTQYF. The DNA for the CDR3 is TGTGCCAGCAGCTCCGGCCGGCTAGCGACAGATACGCAGTATTTT.

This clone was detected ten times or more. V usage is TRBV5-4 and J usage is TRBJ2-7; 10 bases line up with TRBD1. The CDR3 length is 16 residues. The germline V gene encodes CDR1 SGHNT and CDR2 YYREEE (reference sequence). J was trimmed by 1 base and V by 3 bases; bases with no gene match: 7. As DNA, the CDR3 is TGTGCCAGCAGCTCATCCGGGACAGGGGAGTCCTACGAGCAGTACTTC. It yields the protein CASSSSGTGESYEQYF. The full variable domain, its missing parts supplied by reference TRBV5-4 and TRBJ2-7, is ETGVTQSPTHLIKTRGQQVTLRCSSQSGHNTVSWYQQALGQGPQFIFQYYREEENGRGNFPPRFSGLQFPNYSSELNVNALELDDSALYLCASSSSGTGESYEQYFGPGTRLTVT.

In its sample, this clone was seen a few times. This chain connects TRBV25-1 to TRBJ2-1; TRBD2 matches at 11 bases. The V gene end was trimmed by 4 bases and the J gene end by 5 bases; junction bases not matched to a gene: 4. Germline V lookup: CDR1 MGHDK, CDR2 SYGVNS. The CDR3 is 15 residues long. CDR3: CASSASGRPNNEQFF. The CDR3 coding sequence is TGTGCCAGCAGTGCTAGCGGGAGGCCCAACAATGAGCAGTTCTTC.

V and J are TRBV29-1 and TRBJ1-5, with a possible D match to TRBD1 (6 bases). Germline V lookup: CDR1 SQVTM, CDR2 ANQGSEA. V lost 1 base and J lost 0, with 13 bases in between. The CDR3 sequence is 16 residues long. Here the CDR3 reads CSVEGQAGYSNQPQHF. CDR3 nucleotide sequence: TGCAGCGTTGAAGGACAGGCTGGTTATAGCAATCAGCCCCAGCATTTT.

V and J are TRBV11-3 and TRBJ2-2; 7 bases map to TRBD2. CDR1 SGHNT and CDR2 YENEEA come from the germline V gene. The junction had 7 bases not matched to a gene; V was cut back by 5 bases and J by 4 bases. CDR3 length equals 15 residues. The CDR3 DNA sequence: TGTGCCAGCAGCGCGACTAGCACTACCACCGGGGAGCTGTTTTTT. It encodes CASSATSTTTGELFF.

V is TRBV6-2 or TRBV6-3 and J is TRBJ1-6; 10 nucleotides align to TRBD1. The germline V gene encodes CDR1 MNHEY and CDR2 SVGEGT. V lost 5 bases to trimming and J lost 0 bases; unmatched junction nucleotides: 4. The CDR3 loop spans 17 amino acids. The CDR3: CASSPGQGISYNSPLHF. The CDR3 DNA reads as TGTGCCAGCAGTCCGGGACAGGGGATCTCCTATAATTCACCCCTCCACTTT.

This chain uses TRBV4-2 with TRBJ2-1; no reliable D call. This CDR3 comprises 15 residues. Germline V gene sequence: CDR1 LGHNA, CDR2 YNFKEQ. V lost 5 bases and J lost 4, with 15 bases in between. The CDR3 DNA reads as TGTGCCAGCAGCGCGCGCCTCCTCGAATACAATGAGCAGTTCTTC. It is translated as CASSARLLEYNEQFF.

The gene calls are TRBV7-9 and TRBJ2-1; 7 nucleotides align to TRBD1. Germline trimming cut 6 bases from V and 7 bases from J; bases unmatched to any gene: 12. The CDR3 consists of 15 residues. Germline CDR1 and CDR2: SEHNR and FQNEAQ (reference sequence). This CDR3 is CASRTWTGSLNEQFF. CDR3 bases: TGTGCCAGCAGAACCTGGACAGGTAGTTTAAATGAGCAGTTCTTC. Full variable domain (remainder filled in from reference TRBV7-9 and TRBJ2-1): DTGVSQNPRHKITKRGQNVTFRCDPISEHNRLYWYRQTLGQGPEFLTYFQNEAQLEKSRLLSDRFSAERPKGSFSTLEIQRTEQGDSAMYLCASRTWTGSLNEQFFGPGTRLTVL.

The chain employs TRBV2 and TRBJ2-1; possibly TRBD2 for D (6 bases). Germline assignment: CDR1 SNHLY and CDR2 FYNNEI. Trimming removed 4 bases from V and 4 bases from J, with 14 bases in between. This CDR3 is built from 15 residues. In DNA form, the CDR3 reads TGTGCCAGCAGTGCTGGGAGGTCCTTTTACAATGAGCAGTTCTTC. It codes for CASSAGRSFYNEQFF.

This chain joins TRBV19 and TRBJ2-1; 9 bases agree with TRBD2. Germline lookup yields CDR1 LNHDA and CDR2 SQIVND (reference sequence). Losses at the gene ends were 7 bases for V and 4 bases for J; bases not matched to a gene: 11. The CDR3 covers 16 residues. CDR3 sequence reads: CASNPFSGSPYNEQFF. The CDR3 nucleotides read TGTGCCAGTAACCCCTTTAGCGGGAGCCCTTACAATGAGCAGTTCTTC. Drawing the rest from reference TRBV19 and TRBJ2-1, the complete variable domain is DGGITQSPKYLFRKEGQNVTLSCEQNLNHDAMYWYRQDPGQGLRLIYYSQIVNDFQKGDIAEGYSVSREKKESFPLTVTSAQKNPTAFYLCASNPFSGSPYNEQFFGPGTRLTVL.

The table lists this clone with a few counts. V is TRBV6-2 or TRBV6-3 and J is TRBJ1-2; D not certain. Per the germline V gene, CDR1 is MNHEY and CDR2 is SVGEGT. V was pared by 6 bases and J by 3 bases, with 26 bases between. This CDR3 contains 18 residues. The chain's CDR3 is CASSPKAKAPILDYGYTF. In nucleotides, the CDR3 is TGTGCCAGCAGCCCTAAAGCCAAGGCCCCGATCCTAGACTATGGCTACACCTTC.

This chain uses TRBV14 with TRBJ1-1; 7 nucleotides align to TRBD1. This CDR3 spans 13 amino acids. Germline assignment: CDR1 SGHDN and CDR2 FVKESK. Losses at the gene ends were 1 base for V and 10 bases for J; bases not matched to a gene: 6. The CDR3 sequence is CASSQVRGLRAFF. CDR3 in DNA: TGTGCCAGCAGCCAAGTTAGGGGGCTTCGAGCTTTCTTT.

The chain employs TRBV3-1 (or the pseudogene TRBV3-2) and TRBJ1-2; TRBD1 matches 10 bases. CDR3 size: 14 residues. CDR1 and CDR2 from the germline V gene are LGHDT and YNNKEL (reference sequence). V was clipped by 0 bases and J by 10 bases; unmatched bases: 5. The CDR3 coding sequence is TGTGCCAGCAGCCAAGATTGGGGACAGGGGTTCTACACCTTC. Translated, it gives CASSQDWGQGFYTF.

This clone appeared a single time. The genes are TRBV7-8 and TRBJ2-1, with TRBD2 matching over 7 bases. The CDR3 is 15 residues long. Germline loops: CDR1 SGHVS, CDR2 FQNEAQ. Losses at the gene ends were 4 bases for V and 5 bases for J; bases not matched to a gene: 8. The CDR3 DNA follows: TGTGCCAGCAGCTCCCAGGGACTACCCCACAATGAGCAGTTCTTC. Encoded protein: CASSSQGLPHNEQFF.

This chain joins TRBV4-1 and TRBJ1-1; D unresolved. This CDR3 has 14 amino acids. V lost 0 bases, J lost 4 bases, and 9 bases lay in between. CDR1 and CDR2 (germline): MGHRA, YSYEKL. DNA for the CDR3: TGCGCCAGCAGCCAAGACCCGAGGAGCACTGAAGCTTTCTTT. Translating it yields CASSQDPRSTEAFF.

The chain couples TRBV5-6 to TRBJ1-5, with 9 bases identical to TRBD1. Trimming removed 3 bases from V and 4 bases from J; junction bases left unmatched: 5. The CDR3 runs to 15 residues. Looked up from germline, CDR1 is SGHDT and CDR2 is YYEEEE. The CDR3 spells CASSWGTGRNQPQHF. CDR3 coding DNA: TGTGCCAGCAGCTGGGGGACAGGGCGGAATCAGCCCCAGCATTTT.

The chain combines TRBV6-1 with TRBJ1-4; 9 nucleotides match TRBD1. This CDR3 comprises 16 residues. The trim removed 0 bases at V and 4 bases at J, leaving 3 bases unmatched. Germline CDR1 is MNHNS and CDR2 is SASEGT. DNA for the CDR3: TGTGCCAGCAGTGAAGCCCAGGGACAGGGTAATGAAAAACTGTTTTTT. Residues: CASSEAQGQGNEKLFF.

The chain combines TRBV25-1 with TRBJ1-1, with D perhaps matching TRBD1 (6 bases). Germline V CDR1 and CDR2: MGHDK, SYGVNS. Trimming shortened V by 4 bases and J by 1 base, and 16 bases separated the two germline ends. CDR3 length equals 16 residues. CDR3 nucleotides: TGTGCCAGCAGTGGAGGTCGGGGGGCTTGGAACACTGAAGCTTTCTTT. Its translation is CASSGGRGAWNTEAFF.

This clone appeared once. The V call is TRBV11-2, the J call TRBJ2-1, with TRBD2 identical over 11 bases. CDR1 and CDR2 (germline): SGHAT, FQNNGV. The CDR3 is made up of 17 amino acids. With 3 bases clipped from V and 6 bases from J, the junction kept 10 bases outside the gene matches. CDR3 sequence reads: CASSFLTLAGVRNEQFF. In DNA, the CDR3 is TGTGCCAGCAGCTTCTTAACACTAGCGGGAGTACGCAATGAGCAGTTCTTC.

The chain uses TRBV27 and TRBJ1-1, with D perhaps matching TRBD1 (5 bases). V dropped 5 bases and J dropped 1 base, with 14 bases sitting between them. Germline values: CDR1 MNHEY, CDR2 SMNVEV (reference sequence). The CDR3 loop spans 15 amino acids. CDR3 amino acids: CASSPNFDRNTEAFF. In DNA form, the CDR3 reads TGTGCCAGCAGTCCAAACTTTGACAGGAACACTGAAGCTTTCTTT.

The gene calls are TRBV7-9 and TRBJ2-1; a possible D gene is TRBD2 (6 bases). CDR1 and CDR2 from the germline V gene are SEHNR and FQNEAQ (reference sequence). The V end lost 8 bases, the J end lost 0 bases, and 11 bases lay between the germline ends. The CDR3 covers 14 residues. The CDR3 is CASWSGLSYNEQFF. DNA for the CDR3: TGTGCCAGCTGGAGCGGGCTCTCCTACAATGAGCAGTTCTTC.

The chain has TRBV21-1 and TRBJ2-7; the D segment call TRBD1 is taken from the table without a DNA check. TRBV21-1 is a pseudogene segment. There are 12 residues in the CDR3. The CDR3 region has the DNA TGTGCCGGCCGGGACAGGGGGCACGAGCAGTACTTC. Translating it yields CAGRDRGHEQYF.

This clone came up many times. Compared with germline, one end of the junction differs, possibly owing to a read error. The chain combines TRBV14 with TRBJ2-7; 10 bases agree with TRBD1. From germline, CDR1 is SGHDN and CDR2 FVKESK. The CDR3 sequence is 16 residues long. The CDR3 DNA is TGTGCCAGCAGCCATGGATCCGGGACAGGGGTTGGAGGACGATGTTTC. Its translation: CASSHGSGTGVGGRCF. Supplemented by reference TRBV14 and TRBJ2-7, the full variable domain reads EAGVTQFPSHSVIEKGQTVTLRCDPISGHDNLYWYRRVMGKEIKFLLHFVKESKQDESGMPNNRFLAERTGGTYSTLKVQPAELEDSGVYFCASSHGSGTGVGGRCFGPGTRLTVT.

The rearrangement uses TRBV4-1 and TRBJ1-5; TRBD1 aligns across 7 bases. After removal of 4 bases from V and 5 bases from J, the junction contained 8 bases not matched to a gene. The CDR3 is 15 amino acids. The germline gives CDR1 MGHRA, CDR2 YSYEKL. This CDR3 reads CASSPGGGQYQPQHF. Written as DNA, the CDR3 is TGCGCCAGCAGCCCGGGGGGGGGACAGTATCAGCCCCAGCATTTT.

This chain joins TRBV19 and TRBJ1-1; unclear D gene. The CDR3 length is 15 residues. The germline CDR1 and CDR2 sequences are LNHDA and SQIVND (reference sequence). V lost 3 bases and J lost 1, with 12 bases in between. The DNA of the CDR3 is TGTGCCAGTAGTATCCAAACAACCACGAACACTGAAGCTTTCTTT. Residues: CASSIQTTTNTEAFF.